This TCR beta chain was recorded in a study of T-cell memory formation after mild COVID-19 (dated by TCRdb to the early 2020s). Background for the entire study: TCR sequence clusters from the two donors were largely donor specific. The cohort comprised two young, previously healthy adult volunteers, one female and one male. Longitudinal TCRalpha and TCRbeta repertoire sequencing tracked T-cell clones expanding and contracting after mild COVID-19 in a couple of donors. What the study reported, not specific to this receptor: The study covered only two mild cases, and larger cohorts including severe cases with pre-infection samples were considered necessary. Contracting CD4+ clones were found mainly in CM and EM memory subsets, while CD8+ clones were enriched in EMRA. Balanced CD4/CD8 phenotypes were observed for clones contracting from day 15 to 85, whereas a bias towards CD4+ was observed for a second wave of clones expanding from day 15 to 37. Some responding clones were detected in pre-infection memory, suggesting pre-existing cross-reactive memory T cells joined the SARS-CoV-2 response. The second-wave clones that peaked on day 37 were not confirmed to be SARS-CoV-2 specific.

Ficoll-Paque density gradient centrifugation was used to isolate PBMCs. The CDR1 and CDR2 encoded by the germline V gene are MNHEY and SVGEGT. The CDR3, cysteine through phenylalanine, is 13 amino acids long. The retained sequence is limited to the CDR3, 39 bases, with the frame set at the first base. The V and J ends are trimmed by 7 bases and 2 bases, leaving 12 bases between them. The table lists this clonotype with many counts. What this receptor recognizes is not known. Qualities for individual bases were not recorded, and no much larger clone is one base off. Sequenced on an Illumina NovaSeq 6000. Using 5'RACE with constant-segment primers, TCRalpha and TCRbeta cDNA libraries were constructed, with sample barcodes and unique molecular identifiers added in the process. RNA was extracted from every sample with Trizol reagent. Library amplification was performed in two PCR steps, and a second sample barcode and Illumina TruSeq adapters were introduced in the second step. The libraries were sequenced on an Illumina NovaSeq using 2 x 150 bp paired-end reads. The authors' pipeline ran thus. Reads were demultiplexed and collapsed into UMI-guided consensus sequences with migec v1.2.7. Using mixcr v2.1.11, the UMI consensuses were aligned to TRA and TRB V and J templates and assembled into clonotypes. A clonotype was counted as expanded or contracted only if both edgeR and NoisET called the change significant, with noise models trained on biological replicates. For edgeR calls, a false discovery rate-adjusted p below 0.01 and a log2 fold-change threshold of 1 were applied. As an exploratory analysis of dynamics, max-normalized trajectories of the 1000 most abundant clonotypes were examined by PCA with hierarchical clustering. Each responding clone was given a CD4 or CD8 phenotype based on the CD4+ and CD8+ repertoires, which had been sequenced separately. Using fastp at Q25 and MiXCR, TCRdb reprocessed the public reads and kept productive beta chains. Each CDR3 protein gets just one entry, which takes the most common genes and DNA from the rows behind it. These V and J calls are TCRdb output, not the study's own analysis. The sample profile shows about 360,000 distinct CDR3 sequences; approximately 13% of them were found once. The ten largest account for 20% to 25% of the sample.

The sample was PBMCs or a T cell subset sorted from them (not recorded which). The sequence was collected from a man aged 18 to 29 who had mild COVID-19 (a few samples of this study predate the infection). The sample titles of this study are shuffled in the database, so cell type and time point are left out; the donor was told from shared clones. This chain joins TRBV6-2 or TRBV6-3 to TRBJ2-7, with a tentative D gene TRBD1 over 6 matching bases. At the DNA level, the sequence is TGTGCCAGCAACTTGGACAGCCCCTACGAGCAGTACTTC. Translation gives CASNLDSPYEQYF.